The sequence of this T cell receptor (beta chain) was determined in a study of blood T cell repertoires in COVID-19 (dated by TCRdb to 2018 to 2021). Regarding the research as a whole: Collaborator samples came from the United States, Italy and Spain and covered acute and convalescent phases of COVID-19. The material from the prospective study consisted of cDNA or gDNA derived from T cells, B-cell-depleted T cells, or PBMCs. Deeply sampled blood TCRbeta repertoires from subjects exposed to, actively infected with, or recovered from COVID-19 were included in the dataset. A freely available public database, intended as a resource for researchers studying the immune response to SARS-CoV-2, is where the repertoires were released. The samples were drawn from the first 160 participants of the ongoing ImmuneRACE study and from under 1,500 subjects provided by 6 global collaborators. Nearly every sample came with metadata listing a de-identified subject ID, COVID-19 status, age in years and sex. Where HLA class I and class II types were available, the types were taken from metadata supplied by the sample provider, not from assay-based typing. General findings and caveats noted by the study authors: Clinical and demographic metadata were provided uncurated, with the amount varying by source and participant.

Whole blood was collected in K2EDTA tubes by collaborating institutions according to the institutions' own protocols. For TCRbeta analysis, collaborators shipped samples in one of three forms: frozen whole blood, isolated PBMCs, or DNA extracted from either of those sample types. V is reduced by 6 bases and J by 0 bases, leaving a spacing of 11 bases between them. The CDR3 has 14 amino acids, counting the end cysteine and phenylalanine. Only the CDR3 DNA stays, 42 bases, in frame from base 1. The germline V gene encodes CDR1 ENHRY and CDR2 SYGVKD. TCRbeta CDR3 regions were amplified from genomic DNA using the immunoSEQ Assay, a bias-controlled multiplex PCR. Regarding the original processing steps: The number of nucleated cells in each sample was estimated by amplification of reference gene primers within the assay. To quantify the absolute abundance of each unique TCRbeta CDR3 rearrangement, sequence reads were collapsed and filtered. For each sample, productive Simpson clonality was calculated as the square root of Simpson's diversity index across productive rearrangements. Sourced from immuneACCESS, this table was stored by TCRdb with only in-frame sequences that have V and J called. A share of the clones is absent; for the studies checked, an unresolved V gene accounts for under half, and the remainder has no known explanation. V, J and clone size are taken as reported in that table, and D and trimming were inferred from the DNA itself. This sample gives about 49,000 clones in total; around 82% of them show up just once. The ten largest make up more than 2.5% of the sample.

As regards this clone: Its target antigen remains unknown. No base quality information exists; no much larger clone differs at one position.

This clonotype was sampled from a woman in her sixties or seventies with acute or convalescent COVID-19. Material: peripheral blood. The receptor chain draws on TRBV10-3 and TRBJ1-1; too little of a D gene remains to name it. Here the CDR3 is given as CAIRRDNLNTEAFF. In nucleotides, the sequence is TGTGCCATCAGACGAGACAATTTGAACACTGAAGCTTTCTTT.